The clone carrying this T cell receptor (beta chain) was counted many times. Its antigen is not identified. Trimming at V came to 3 bases and at J to 4 bases, leaving 15 bases not matched to a gene. Germline CDR1 and CDR2: SGHTA and FQGNSA. CDR3 length: 19 amino acids. This entry belongs to a study of neurological immune-mediated disorders. Overall study findings and caveats: None of the CDR3 amino acid sequences in expanded clones turned up in more than one subject, which points to private repertoires in all groups.

Per sequencing run, 15-18 subjects together gave over 170 million TCR-beta sequences. TCRdb reanalysed the 5' RACE reads using MiXCR and keeps one entry per CDR3 protein. The table lists tens of thousands of distinct CDR3 sequences, under 4.5% of them singletons. The origin of this receptor is a woman aged 45-65 years with multiple sclerosis. This sequence joins TRBV7-2 and TRBJ2-3; 11 bases are shared with TRBD1. The sequencing input was PBMCs. CDR3 coding DNA: TGTGCCAGCAGCTTCCGGGACAGGGGGTACGGCCGAACCCCAGATACGCAGTATTTT. Its translation is CASSFRDRGYGRTPDTQYF.